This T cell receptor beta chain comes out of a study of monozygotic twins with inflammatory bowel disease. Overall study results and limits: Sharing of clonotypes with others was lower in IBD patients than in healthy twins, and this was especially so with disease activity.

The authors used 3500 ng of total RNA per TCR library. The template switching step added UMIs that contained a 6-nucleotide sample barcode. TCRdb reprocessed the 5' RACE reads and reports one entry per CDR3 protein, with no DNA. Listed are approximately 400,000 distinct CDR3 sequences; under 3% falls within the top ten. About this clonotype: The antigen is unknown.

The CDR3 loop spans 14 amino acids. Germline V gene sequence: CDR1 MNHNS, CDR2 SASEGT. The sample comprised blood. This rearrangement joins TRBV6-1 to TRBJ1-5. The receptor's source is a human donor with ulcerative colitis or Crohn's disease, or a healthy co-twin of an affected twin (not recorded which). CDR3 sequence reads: CASSRGSLNQPQHF.